In this sample, the clone carrying this T cell receptor (beta chain) turned up once. The antigen is unknown. This record comes from a study of cytomegalovirus exposure and HLA in healthy donors. The study's findings and limits: Later analysis placed DRB1 highest and HLA-C lowest in TCR association rates, which differed by HLA locus.

The PCR ran on 60 Vbeta and 13 Jbeta primers. Sequencing used immunoSEQ multiplex PCR; TCRdb keeps in-frame clones, though not all of them. The sample carries some 48,000 clones, around 80% recorded once. The germline gives CDR1 SGHNT, CDR2 YYREEE (reference sequence). The CDR3 covers 14 residues. V shed 4 bases, J shed 3 bases, and the junction held 3 bases outside the gene matches. Sequences were obtained from PBMCs. The chain recombines TRBV5-4 with TRBJ1-1; 10 nucleotides agree with TRBD1. The source is a man aged 30-40 years in good health and CMV-seropositive. The CDR3 coding sequence is TGTGCCAGCAGCGCCGGACAGGGGGACACTGAAGCTTTCTTT. Its protein product is CASSAGQGDTEAFF.